These 9 T cell receptor beta chains were all obtained from the same sample, sequenced in a study of T cell repertoires in cytomegalovirus infection (dated by TCRdb to between 2018 and 2021). Data came from an Illumina HiSeq 1500. TCRdb trimmed the raw reads at Q25, called clones with MiXCR and kept productive beta chains. Every distinct CDR3 protein forms one entry, paired with its most common genes and DNA. Here the sample has 500,000 to 600,000 distinct CDR3 sequences; about 15% occur a single time. The ten biggest clones cover around 25% of the sample. Sequencing was performed on CD8+ T cells from PBMCs. The origin of the receptors is a human donor in good health (CMV status not recorded). Some clones in this sample may be carry-over from other donors' samples.

This clonotype was counted between two and nine times. CDR3 residues: CASSSGGGMNTEAFF. In DNA, the CDR3 is TGTGCCAGCAGCTCAGGGGGAGGCATGAACACTGAAGCTTTCTTT. The chain uses TRBV6-1 and TRBJ1-1; 7 bases are a match to TRBD1. The CDR3 contains 15 residues. Looked up from germline, CDR1 is MNHNS and CDR2 is SASEGT. Losses at the gene ends were 6 bases for V and 0 bases for J; bases not matched to a gene: 7.

This clonotype was seen a handful of times. The rearrangement joins TRBV7-9 to TRBJ1-4; 10 bases are a match to TRBD1. With 5 bases clipped from V and 2 bases from J, the junction kept 2 bases outside the gene matches. The CDR3 totals 15 residues. The germline V gene has CDR1 SEHNR and CDR2 FQNEAQ (reference sequence). Written as DNA, the CDR3 is TGTGCCAGCAGCCCGGACAGGGGGACTAATGAAAAACTGTTTTTT. Translation gives CASSPDRGTNEKLFF.

At least ten counts were recorded for this clonotype. The chain combines TRBV12-3 or TRBV12-4 with TRBJ2-1; 12 nucleotides align to TRBD2. V lost 5 bases and J lost 3; bases outside the gene matches: 5. The CDR3 consists of 16 residues. CDR3 in amino acids: CASSRGLAGSYNEQFF. DNA of the CDR3: TGTGCCAGCAGTCGCGGACTAGCGGGAAGCTACAATGAGCAGTTCTTC.

The rearrangement uses TRBV7-4 and TRBJ2-5; D not resolved. Trimming took off 5 bases at V and 2 bases at J, with 15 bases between the two ends. CDR3 size: 15 residues. Germline V gene lookup returns CDR1 SGHVT and CDR2 SQSDAQ. CDR3: CASSLPGGAQETQYF. For the CDR3, the DNA is TGTGCCAGCAGCCTTCCGGGTGGCGCGCAAGAGACCCAGTACTTC.

Concerning this clonotype: A single base separates this from a much larger clone, so it may be a read error. This rearrangement joins TRBV6-5 to TRBJ1-2; a possible D gene is TRBD1 (5 bases). CDR1 and CDR2 (germline): MNHEY, SVGAGI. CDR3 length: 14 residues. The CDR3 protein is CASSGRGEGVGCTF. CDR3 nucleotides: TGTGCCAGCAGCGGCCGAGGGGAGGGAGTGGGCTGCACCTTC.

This clonotype was detected many times. The chain recombines TRBV28 with TRBJ2-7; unclear D gene. The CDR3 spans 13 residues. The germline V gene has CDR1 MDHEN and CDR2 SYDVKM. The V and J ends lost 3 bases and 3 bases respectively, with 9 bases between them. The CDR3 loop reads CASSFQDYYEQYF. CDR3 sequence (DNA): TGTGCCAGCAGTTTTCAGGATTACTACGAGCAGTACTTC.

This clonotype was detected a few times. The chain joins TRBV9 to TRBJ2-7, with D possibly being TRBD2 (5 bases). Germline CDR1 is SGDLS and CDR2 is YYNGEE. Trimming left V 4 bases short and J 4 bases short, with 15 bases between. The CDR3 covers 14 residues. The CDR3 DNA reads TGTGCCAGCAGCCCGAGTTCGAGGGCGTACGAGCAGTACTTC. Translation gives CASSPSSRAYEQYF.

This clonotype was found many times. This chain links TRBV7-9 with TRBJ1-4, with 8 bases identical to TRBD1. The trim removed 3 bases at V and 0 bases at J, leaving 6 bases unmatched. CDR3 length: 17 residues. Germline V CDR1 and CDR2: SEHNR, FQNEAQ (reference sequence). The CDR3 is CASSFPGQEATNEKLFF. Here the CDR3 DNA reads TGTGCCAGCAGCTTCCCGGGACAGGAGGCAACTAATGAAAAACTGTTTTTT. Full variable domain (rest looked up from reference TRBV7-9 and TRBJ1-4): DTGVSQNPRHKITKRGQNVTFRCDPISEHNRLYWYRQTLGQGPEFLTYFQNEAQLEKSRLLSDRFSAERPKGSFSTLEIQRTEQGDSAMYLCASSFPGQEATNEKLFFGSGTQLSVL.

This clonotype has only a few counts. V is TRBV24-1 and J is TRBJ2-2; tentatively, D is TRBD2 (6 bases). Looked up from germline, CDR1 is KGHDR and CDR2 is SFDVKD. V was cut by 4 bases and J by 0 bases, with 14 bases left in between. The CDR3 loop spans 17 amino acids. CDR3 sequence: CATSEEGHYTNTGELFF. The CDR3 coding sequence is TGTGCCACCAGTGAGGAGGGGCATTACACGAACACCGGGGAGCTGTTTTTT.